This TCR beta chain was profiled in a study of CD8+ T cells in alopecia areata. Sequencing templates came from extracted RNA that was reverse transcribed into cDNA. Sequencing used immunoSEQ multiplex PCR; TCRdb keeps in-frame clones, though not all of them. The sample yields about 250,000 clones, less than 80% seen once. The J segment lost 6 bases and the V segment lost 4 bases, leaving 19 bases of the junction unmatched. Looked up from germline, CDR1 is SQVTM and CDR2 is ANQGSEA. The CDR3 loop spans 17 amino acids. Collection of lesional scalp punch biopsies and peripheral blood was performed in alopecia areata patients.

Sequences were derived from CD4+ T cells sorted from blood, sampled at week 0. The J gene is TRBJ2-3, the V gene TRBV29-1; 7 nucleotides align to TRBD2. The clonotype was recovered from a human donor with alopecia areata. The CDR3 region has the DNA TGCAGCGTTGGGGTCTTGGCCTCCTCCGCGGGGGACGATACGCAGTATTTT. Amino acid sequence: CSVGVLASSAGDDTQYF.